This TCR beta chain was identified in a study of regulatory T cells in long-lasting Graves disease. Study-wide background: Less than 3 months of antithyroid drugs had been taken by newly diagnosed Graves' patients.

Libraries of TCR beta came from iRepertoire HTBI primers plus Arm-PCR of CDR3 regions. In TCRdb, the multiplex PCR reads were re-called with MiXCR into one record per CDR3 protein. The profile shows around 460,000 distinct CDR3 sequences, 12% to 15% of them singletons. Study-level findings and limits: Patients with persistent disease showed a bias toward TRBV28, TRBJ1-2 and TRBJ2-5. With a small sample size, accuracy may have been reduced.

Indicated time point: newly diagnosed GD, antithyroid drugs for less than 3 months. Extracted PBMC RNA gave rise to the TCR library. Per germline, CDR1 SNHLY and CDR2 FYNNEI. The CDR3 totals 15 residues. Trimming stripped 5 bases from V and 4 bases from J, with 16 bases between. This clonotype was detected many times. What it recognizes is unknown. The data also belong to a second study, concerning T cells in Graves' hyperthyroidism and ophthalmopathy. This second report adds: The definition of stable Graves' hyperthyroidism was no ophthalmopathy progression within 18 months.

The sequencing used peripheral blood mononuclear cells (PBMCs), collected at new diagnosis, from a patient treated with antithyroid drugs. The sequence derives from a woman between 50 and 59 years old with Graves disease. The V gene is TRBV2, the J gene TRBJ2-3; D gene uncertain. DNA of the CDR3: TGTGCCAGCAGTCACGACCTACTCGGTTCAGATACGCAGTATTTT. Translating gives CASSHDLLGSDTQYF. Supplemented by reference TRBV2 and TRBJ2-3, the full variable domain reads EPEVTQTPSHQVTQMGQEVILRCVPISNHLYFYWYRQILGQKVEFLVSFYNNEISEKSEIFDDQFSVERPDGSNFTLKIRSTKLEDSAMYFCASSHDLLGSDTQYFGPGTRLTVL.